One sample yielded the 21 T cell receptor beta chains listed below, sequenced in a study of radiotherapy plus CTLA-4 blockade in lung cancer. Sequencing used immunoSEQ multiplex PCR; TCRdb keeps in-frame clones, though not all of them. The data show about 39,000 clones, with just under 80% seen just once and 23% held by the top ten. The sample was peripheral blood, taken from a patient treated with radiotherapy plus ipilimumab. These receptors came from a human donor with non-small cell lung cancer that progressed on radiotherapy plus ipilimumab.

V usage is TRBV18 and J usage is TRBJ2-1, with D possibly matching TRBD2 (6 bases). Germline V gene lookup returns CDR1 KGHSH and CDR2 LQKENI. The CDR3 consists of 14 residues. V was pared by 3 bases and J by 9 bases, with 15 bases between. The CDR3 coding sequence is TGTGCCAGCTCACCCAATATGACTAGTTTTGAGCAGTTCTTC. The encoded protein is CASSPNMTSFEQFF.

This clone was recorded once. The chain is built from TRBV5-1 and TRBJ1-3; tentative D call: TRBD1 (6 bases). With 1 base removed from V and 0 bases from J, the gap between germline ends came to 11 bases. Looked up from germline, CDR1 is SGHRS and CDR2 is YFSETQ. There are 16 residues in the CDR3. DNA of the CDR3: TGCGCCAGCAGCTTGCAGGCACAGGGCTCTGGAAACACCATATATTTT. Its protein product is CASSLQAQGSGNTIYF. Looking up the rest from reference TRBV5-1 and TRBJ1-3 gives the full variable domain: KAGVTQTPRYLIKTRGQQVTLSCSPISGHRSVSWYQQTPGQGLQFLFEYFSETQRNKGNFPGRFSGRQFSNSRSEMNVSTLELGDSALYLCASSLQAQGSGNTIYFGEGSWLTVV.

This sequence joins TRBV7-3 and TRBJ1-4; the D is unclear. The V end was cut by 6 bases, the J end by 8 bases, with 13 bases between. CDR3 length: 13 amino acids. Looked up from germline, CDR1 is SGHTA and CDR2 is FQGTGA. The CDR3 protein is CASSSEPGEKLFF. For the CDR3, the DNA is TGTGCCAGCAGTAGCGAGCCAGGAGAAAAACTGTTTTTT.

V is TRBV19 and J is TRBJ1-5; 10 nucleotides agree with TRBD1. V shed 4 bases and J 7 bases; nucleotides not matched to a gene: 4. Germline lookup yields CDR1 LNHDA and CDR2 SQIVND (reference sequence). The CDR3 covers 14 residues. Here the CDR3 reads CASSRDRGGQPQHF. The CDR3 nucleotides read TGTGCCAGTAGTAGGGACAGGGGCGGGCAGCCCCAGCATTTT.

This rearrangement joins TRBV4-3 to TRBJ2-1; no clear D. Per germline, CDR1 LGHNA and CDR2 YSLEER. This CDR3 region has 13 residues. Trimming shortened V by 0 bases and J by 5 bases, and 5 bases separated the two germline ends. CDR3 amino acids: CASSQDRNNEQFF. CDR3 bases: TGCGCCAGCAGCCAAGACAGAAACAATGAGCAGTTCTTC.

This rearrangement joins TRBV7-6 to TRBJ2-1, with 9 bases identical to TRBD1. In germline, CDR1 is SGHVS, CDR2 FNYEAQ. The J segment lost 7 bases and the V segment lost 5 bases, leaving 21 bases of the junction unmatched. The CDR3 totals 19 residues. Here the CDR3 DNA reads TGTGCCAGCAGCCCTAGGGGGCCTGGGGACAGGGAGAAAGCGAATGAGCAGTTCTTC. Amino acid sequence: CASSPRGPGDREKANEQFF.

This sequence joins TRBV6-6 and TRBJ1-2; D is undetermined. The CDR3 extends over 11 amino acids. The V gene lost 6 bases and the J gene lost 8 bases, with 10 bases spanning the gap. Germline V gene data show CDR1 as MNHNY and CDR2 as SVGAGI (reference sequence). DNA for the CDR3: TGTGCCAGCAGACCCTTGGAGGGCTACACCTTC. Its translation: CASRPLEGYTF.

The V and J genes are TRBV11-1 and TRBJ1-1; no clear D. V lost 5 bases to trimming and J lost 6 bases, with 13 bases between them. Germline loops: CDR1 SGHAT, CDR2 FQDESV (reference sequence). The CDR3 covers 13 residues. The CDR3 here is CASSQVRRAEAFF. Here the CDR3 DNA reads TGTGCCAGCAGCCAAGTCCGGAGGGCTGAAGCTTTCTTT.

The chain has TRBV5-4 and TRBJ1-1, with 10 bases matching TRBD1. This CDR3 comprises 15 residues. With V trimmed by 4 bases and J by 0 bases, 3 bases remained unmatched. CDR1 is SGHNT, CDR2 YYREEE, per germline (reference sequence). In DNA, the CDR3 is TGTGCCAGCAGCAGACAGGGGGCCTTGAACACTGAAGCTTTCTTT. It specifies CASSRQGALNTEAFF.

The chain employs TRBV6-5 and TRBJ2-7; D may be TRBD2 (6 bases). CDR1 is MNHEY and CDR2 is SVGAGI in the germline V gene. V lost 6 bases to trimming and J lost 4 bases, with 13 bases between them. The CDR3 has 13 amino acids. The CDR3 loop reads CASSSGGIYEQYF. The CDR3 DNA reads as TGTGCCAGCAGCTCCGGGGGTATATACGAGCAGTACTTC.

The chain is built from TRBV6-5 and TRBJ2-6; TRBD1 aligns across 8 bases. V shed 4 bases and J 7 bases; nucleotides not matched to a gene: 9. Germline CDR1 and CDR2: MNHEY and SVGAGI. This CDR3 contains 16 residues. For the CDR3, the DNA is TGTGCCAGCAGTTCCTCGACAGGGGTTTTAGCCAACGTCCTGACTTTC. Its protein is CASSSSTGVLANVLTF.

This clone was seen a few times. The J gene is TRBJ2-2, the V gene TRBV4-2; 10 bases line up with TRBD2. Per germline, CDR1 LGHNA and CDR2 YNFKEQ. J lost 2 bases, V lost 0 bases, and 3 bases had no gene match. This CDR3 contains 17 residues. CDR3 amino acids: CASSQESGGANTGELFF. The CDR3 bases are TGTGCCAGCAGCCAAGAGAGCGGGGGGGCCAACACCGGGGAGCTGTTTTTT.

This rearrangement joins TRBV19 to TRBJ1-1; no reliable D call. The CDR3 covers 14 residues. Trimming took off 8 bases at V and 5 bases at J, with 18 bases between the two ends. CDR1 and CDR2 from the germline V gene are LNHDA and SQIVND (reference sequence). Written as DNA, the CDR3 is TGTGCCAGTCGTGGTCCAGCCGCGGTAACTGAAGCTTTCTTT. This translates into CASRGPAAVTEAFF. The complete variable domain, with remaining parts taken from reference TRBV19 and TRBJ1-1, reads DGGITQSPKYLFRKEGQNVTLSCEQNLNHDAMYWYRQDPGQGLRLIYYSQIVNDFQKGDIAEGYSVSREKKESFPLTVTSAQKNPTAFYLCASRGPAAVTEAFFGQGTRLTVV.

As DNA, the CDR3 is TGTGCCAGCAGCCCACTAGCGGTGGGGGAGACCCAGTACTTC. This gives the protein CASSPLAVGETQYF. The J gene is TRBJ2-5, the V gene TRBV6-6; 8 positions match TRBD2. Trimming cost V 6 bases and J 5 bases; bases outside gene matches: 8. The germline V gene has CDR1 MNHNY and CDR2 SVGAGI (reference sequence). The CDR3 consists of 14 residues.

This chain uses TRBV15 with TRBJ2-1; TRBD2 matches at 8 bases. The CDR3 runs 14 residues. The V gene end was trimmed by 0 bases and the J gene end by 13 bases; junction bases not matched to a gene: 8. The germline V gene encodes CDR1 LNHNV and CDR2 YYDKDF (reference sequence). Here the CDR3 DNA reads TGTGCCACCAGCAGAGATTGGTCGGGGGGGCCCCAGTTCTTC. Translation: CATSRDWSGGPQFF.

Only one count was recorded for this clone. The chain recombines TRBV7-9 with TRBJ1-2; the D gene is possibly TRBD1 (6 bases). The V and J ends lost 2 bases and 3 bases respectively, with 13 bases between them. The length of the CDR3 is 15 residues. Germline CDR1 SEHNR, CDR2 FQNEAQ (reference sequence). The CDR3 sequence is CASSLLGDIDYGYTF. In DNA, the CDR3 is TGTGCCAGCAGCTTACTTGGGGACATAGACTATGGCTACACCTTC.

This sequence joins TRBV2 and TRBJ2-2; 9 bases map to TRBD2. CDR3 length: 14 amino acids. Germline CDR1 and CDR2: SNHLY and FYNNEI. Trimming took 6 bases from V and 5 from J; bases not matched to a gene: 4. CDR3 loop: CASRGLASTGELFF. For the CDR3, the DNA is TGTGCCAGCAGAGGACTAGCGAGTACCGGGGAGCTGTTTTTT.

This chain uses TRBV7-6 with TRBJ1-6, with TRBD1 identical over 8 bases. Germline CDR1 and CDR2: SGHVS and FNYEAQ. After removal of 1 base from V and 5 bases from J, the junction contained 4 bases not matched to a gene. The CDR3 totals 16 residues. CDR3 coding DNA: TGTGCCAGCAGCTTAGACAGGGGGACAAATAATTCACCCCTCCACTTT. It codes for CASSLDRGTNNSPLHF. The complete variable domain, with remaining parts taken from reference TRBV7-6 and TRBJ1-6, reads GAGVSQSPRYKVTKRGQDVALRCDPISGHVSLYWYRQALGQGPEFLTYFNYEAQQDKSGLPNDRFSAERPEGSISTLTIQRTEQRDSAMYRCASSLDRGTNNSPLHFGNGTRLTVT.

The chain is built from TRBV19 and TRBJ1-2, with 9 bases that match TRBD1. The CDR3 is made up of 17 amino acids. After removal of 3 bases from V and 0 bases from J, the junction contained 8 bases not matched to a gene. Germline V gene data show CDR1 as LNHDA and CDR2 as SQIVND (reference sequence). CDR3 DNA: TGTGCCAGTAGTATGGGAGGGACAGGGACGTCTAACTATGGCTACACCTTC. Translating gives CASSMGGTGTSNYGYTF.

This clone has only a few counts. This chain connects TRBV19 to TRBJ2-3, with D possibly matching TRBD1 (6 bases). CDR1 and CDR2 (germline): LNHDA, SQIVND (reference sequence). This CDR3 region has 17 residues. V lost 3 bases and J lost 0, with 16 bases in between. Written as DNA, the CDR3 is TGTGCCAGTAGTATGACAGGAATTTTCTCTAGCACAGATACGCAGTATTTT. Its translation: CASSMTGIFSSTDTQYF.

CDR3 region: CASSRATGGLGTGELFF. The CDR3 nucleotides read TGTGCCAGCAGCCGGGCTACAGGGGGTCTTGGCACCGGGGAGCTGTTTTTT. The rearrangement joins TRBV11-3 to TRBJ2-2; 8 positions match TRBD1. CDR1 and CDR2 (germline): SGHNT, YENEEA. The trim removed 5 bases at V and 4 bases at J, leaving 12 bases unmatched. This CDR3 comprises 17 residues.